The 3 T cell receptor beta chains below all came from one sample that was sequenced in a study of shared clonotypes between healthy human individuals. Data came from immunoSEQ multiplex PCR; TCRdb stores just in-frame clones and leaves some out. The data hold 2 million to 2.5 million clones, with just under 95% observed a single time. The sample was naive CD4+ T cells from PBMCs. Subset given: CD45RA+ positively selected. The receptors derive from a young man in good health. Some clones in this sample may be carry-over from other donors' samples.

As to this clone: Other nucleotide sequences in the sample specify the same CDR3. The chain recombines TRBV19 with TRBJ1-2, with 11 bases that match TRBD1. Germline loops: CDR1 LNHDA, CDR2 SQIVND (reference sequence). CDR3 size: 14 residues. V was clipped by 7 bases and J by 3 bases; unmatched bases: 4. CDR3 protein: CASTRDRGDYGYTF. In nucleotides, the CDR3 is TGTGCCAGTACCCGGGACAGGGGGGACTATGGCTACACCTTC.

As for this clone: In the same sample, other DNA sequences code for this CDR3. This rearrangement joins TRBV6-5 to TRBJ1-5; 10 bases agree with TRBD1. V shed 5 bases and J 5 bases; nucleotides not matched to a gene: 3. Germline CDR1 and CDR2: MNHEY and SVGAGI. The CDR3 is 14 residues long. The CDR3 DNA is TGTGCCAGCAGTCGGGACAGGGGAGATCAGCCCCAGCATTTT. Encoded protein: CASSRDRGDQPQHF.

The V gene is TRBV11-2, the J gene TRBJ2-1; D is perhaps TRBD1 (6 bases). The germline V gene encodes CDR1 SGHAT and CDR2 FQNNGV. The CDR3 is made up of 15 amino acids. Trimming removed 5 bases at V and 7 bases at J, with 18 bases between. For the CDR3, the DNA is TGTGCCAGCAGCAACCGAGGTCCCGACAGGAATGAGCAGTTCTTC. Translated, it gives CASSNRGPDRNEQFF.